This entry features one TCR beta chain sequence. These data are taken from a study of blood T cell repertoires in COVID-19. Study in general: The United States, Italy and Spain supplied acute and convalescent COVID-19 samples. The analysed material was cDNA or gDNA that came from T cells, B-cell-depleted T cells, or PBMCs.

Trimming took off 6 bases at V and 2 bases at J, with 12 bases between the two ends. This CDR3 has 14 amino acids. Germline lookup yields CDR1 SGHAT and CDR2 FQNNGV. Original processing notes: Amplification of reference gene primers was used by the study to estimate nucleated cell counts. The data were produced by immunoSEQ multiplex PCR, yet TCRdb's version contains in-frame clones alone and is incomplete. The V and J calls and clone size were taken over from that table, and D and trimming were inferred from the DNA. The sample includes roughly 75,000 clones, about four fifths of them seen just once.

The sequence came from a man aged 65 to 85 with acute or convalescent COVID-19. The sample consisted of peripheral blood. The chain carries TRBV11-2 and TRBJ2-3, with a tentative D call TRBD2 (6 bases). The CDR3 region is CASSGGTSTDTQYF. The CDR3 DNA reads as TGTGCCAGCAGTGGCGGGACCTCCACAGATACGCAGTATTTT.